The rows below give T cell receptor beta chains drawn from one sample of a study of chemoradiotherapy in HPV16-positive cancers. Some clones are missing from TCRdb's copy, which holds only in-frame ones; the method was immunoSEQ multiplex PCR. The profile shows about 22,000 clones, about 90% of them singletons. Specimen: blood, collected from a patient who underwent chemoradiotherapy. These receptors were obtained from a human donor with HPV-associated anogenital cancer. The CDR3 runs from the conserved cysteine through the conserved F or W. The D gene is left open where the match is weak. Part of the rows lack a size; the others show once, few, many or a class for expanded clones.

CDR3nt | CDR3aa | v_gene | abundance | d_gene | j_gene
TGTGCCAGCTCACCAACTACGAACACCGGGGAGCTGTTTTTT | CASSPTTNTGELFF | TRBV18 | . | . | TRBJ2-2
TGTGCCAGCAGTTTGTCGACAGGGGGCACCTACGAGCAGTACTTC | CASSLSTGGTYEQYF | TRBV27 | . | TRBD1 | TRBJ2-7
TGTGCCAGCACGGCCGGGCAGACCAACACTGAAGCTTTCTTT | CASTAGQTNTEAFF | TRBV11-2 | . | . | TRBJ1-1
TGCAGCGTTTTGGGTGGGACTTTCTTT | CSVLGGTFF | TRBV29-1 | . | . | TRBJ1-1
TGTGCCAGTAGTTTTCAGGGGGCGCGAAACTATGGCTACACCTTC | CASSFQGARNYGYTF | TRBV19 | . | TRBD1 | TRBJ1-2
TGTGCCAGCAGCATACAGGTGCTCTATGGCTACACCTTC | CASSIQVLYGYTF | TRBV11-2 | . | . | TRBJ1-2
TGTGCCAGCAGCTTAGATCGGGGAGGGAGGTCCTACGAGCAGTACTTC | CASSLDRGGRSYEQYF | TRBV11-2 | . | TRBD2 | TRBJ2-7
TGTGCTAGTGGCCCTTCCCTAGCGACCTCCTACAATGAGCAGTTCTTC | CASGPSLATSYNEQFF | TRBV12-5 | . | . | TRBJ2-1
TGCGCCAGCAGCTTGGGACAGCCTAATTCACCCCTCCACTTT | CASSLGQPNSPLHF | TRBV5-1 | . | . | TRBJ1-6
TGTGCTAGTGGTTCGATATACGCTTCGGACTATCAGCCCCAGCATTTT | CASGSIYASDYQPQHF | TRBV12-5 | . | . | TRBJ1-5
TGCGCCAGCAGCTCTGGCCGGGGCCCGACAGGGATGAACACTGAAGCTTTCTTT | CASSSGRGPTGMNTEAFF | TRBV5-1 | . | TRBD1 | TRBJ1-1
TGTGCCAGTAGTACGCAGGGAACAGGGGACTATGGCTACACCTTC | CASSTQGTGDYGYTF | TRBV19 | . | TRBD1 | TRBJ1-2
TGTGCCAGCAGTCCCTCTCCCGACAGGGAGATCCGGCGTAGAGAGACCCAGTACTTC | CASSPSPDREIRRRETQYF | TRBV27 | . | TRBD1 | TRBJ2-5
TGTGCCAGCAGCTTAGGGACGGGGGGCCCCTACAATGAGCAGTTCTTC | CASSLGTGGPYNEQFF | TRBV7-9 | . | . | TRBJ2-1
TGTGCCACCAGCTCCCGCTCGGAGAGGACAGATACGCAGTATTTT | CATSSRSERTDTQYF | TRBV15 | . | . | TRBJ2-3
TGCGCCAGCAGCTGGGGATATGGCTACACCTTC | CASSWGYGYTF | TRBV5-1 | . | . | TRBJ1-2
TGTGCCAGCAGACCATGGGACAGGGATAACGAGCAGTACTTC | CASRPWDRDNEQYF | TRBV6-5 | . | TRBD1 | TRBJ2-7
TGCGCCAGCAGCTTGGGGGACCAACTCTACAATGAGCAGTTCTTC | CASSLGDQLYNEQFF | TRBV5-1 | . | . | TRBJ2-1
TGCAGCGCCGACGGGGACGACAGAGCAGATACGCAGTATTTT | CSADGDDRADTQYF | TRBV29-1 | . | . | TRBJ2-3
TGTGCCGGGGGGAAGGGGTCGCTCCGTGGCTACACCTTC | CAGGKGSLRGYTF | TRBV6-1 | . | . | TRBJ1-2
TGTGCCAGTAAGCTACCCCGAACAAACGAGCAGTACTTC | CASKLPRTNEQYF | TRBV19 | . | . | TRBJ2-7
TGTGCCAGCAGTAAGGACAGGGATTCCTACGAGCAGTACTTC | CASSKDRDSYEQYF | TRBV6-5 | . | TRBD1 | TRBJ2-7
TGTGCCAGTAGTATTCCGTCGGTAAGCTCTGGAAACACCATATATTTT | CASSIPSVSSGNTIYF | TRBV19 | . | . | TRBJ1-3
TGTGCCTGGAGTTTAAGGGGGGGGAACACTGAAGCTTTCTTT | CAWSLRGGNTEAFF | TRBV30 | . | . | TRBJ1-1
TGTGCCTGGAGTGGGACAGGTTTCGCCTACGAGCAGTACTTC | CAWSGTGFAYEQYF | TRBV30 | . | TRBD1 | TRBJ2-7
TGTGCCAGCAGTGACTCGAGTAGGGGCCCTGGGGCCAACGTCCTGACTTTC | CASSDSSRGPGANVLTF | TRBV6-4 | once | . | TRBJ2-6
TGTGCCAGCAGCACGGAGACAGGGCGAACTGAAGCTTTCTTT | CASSTETGRTEAFF | TRBV5-5 | . | TRBD1 | TRBJ1-1
TGTGCTAGTGGTTTGGTACTGGAGGGTGCAGAAGCTTTCTTT | CASGLVLEGAEAFF | TRBV12-5 | . | . | TRBJ1-1
TGTGCCAGCAGCTTAGCTAGCGGTCTAACAGATACGCAGTATTTT | CASSLASGLTDTQYF | TRBV7-6 | . | . | TRBJ2-3
TGTGCCAGCAGTGCTTCCGGGACCGCGAACACCGGGGAGCTGTTTTTT | CASSASGTANTGELFF | TRBV9 | . | . | TRBJ2-2
TGTGCCAGCAGGGGGGGGACGGTGAATTCACCCCTCCACTTT | CASRGGTVNSPLHF | TRBV5-6 | . | . | TRBJ1-6
TGTGCCAGTAGTATCGAGCACTATAGGGGCTATGGCTACACCTTC | CASSIEHYRGYGYTF | TRBV19 | few | . | TRBJ1-2
TGCGCCAGCAGCCAGGTTAGCGGGGGGGCCCTGCAGGACGAGCAGTACTTC | CASSQVSGGALQDEQYF | TRBV4-1 | . | TRBD2 | TRBJ2-7
TGTGCCACCAGCAGAGGTTTTTTTGTGGTATCTGAAGCTTTCTTT | CATSRGFFVVSEAFF | TRBV15 | . | . | TRBJ1-1
TGTGCCAGCAGCCAAGATTCTTTAACGTGGCGGGGGGGCCAAGAGACCCAGTACTTC | CASSQDSLTWRGGQETQYF | TRBV14 | . | TRBD2 | TRBJ2-5
TGTGCCAGCAGCTCACGGACAGGGGAAGAGACCCAGTACTTC | CASSSRTGEETQYF | TRBV9 | . | TRBD1 | TRBJ2-5
TGTGCTAGTGGCCAAAGACAGGGAAAAGGTGCTTCCTCCTATGGCTACACCTTC | CASGQRQGKGASSYGYTF | TRBV12-5 | . | TRBD1 | TRBJ1-2
TGCGCCAGCAGCGATAGGACTAGCGGGGGGGCAGATACGCAGTATTTT | CASSDRTSGGADTQYF | TRBV5-1 | once | TRBD2 | TRBJ2-3
TGCGCCAGCGCGGGGCCCTCGGGCACTGAAGCTTTCTTT | CASAGPSGTEAFF | TRBV5-1 | once | . | TRBJ1-1
TGCGCCAGCAGTCTGGCAGGGGACACCTATGGCTACACCTTC | CASSLAGDTYGYTF | TRBV10-2 | . | . | TRBJ1-2
TGCGCCAGCAGCTTGGACAGGGGTAACACCGGGGAGCTGTTTTTT | CASSLDRGNTGELFF | TRBV5-1 | . | TRBD1 | TRBJ2-2
TGTGCCAGCAGCGTTTACGGGGGTGACTACGAGCAGTACTTC | CASSVYGGDYEQYF | TRBV9 | . | . | TRBJ2-7
TGCGCCAGCAGCCATCCGACTCCGGGACTAGCGGGGGCAACAGATACGCAGTATTTT | CASSHPTPGLAGATDTQYF | TRBV4-1 | . | TRBD2 | TRBJ2-3
TGTGCCAGCAGTTACTTAGCGGGGGGGCCTAATACGCAGTATTTT | CASSYLAGGPNTQYF | TRBV28 | once | TRBD2 | TRBJ2-3
TGTGCCAGCAGTTTTACGGGGGCGGCCACCCTACACTATGGCTACACCTTC | CASSFTGAATLHYGYTF | TRBV28 | . | . | TRBJ1-2
TGTGCCAGCAGCCCCACGACCAACAGGGGAAGGGAGACCCAGTACTTC | CASSPTTNRGRETQYF | TRBV7-2 | . | TRBD1 | TRBJ2-5
TGTGCCAGCAGTGGTAGCGGGGGGGTCTACGAGCAGTACTTC | CASSGSGGVYEQYF | TRBV6-1 | . | TRBD2 | TRBJ2-7
TGTGCCAGCAGCTTAGCGAAGGGGTACTATGGCTACACCTTC | CASSLAKGYYGYTF | TRBV7-9 | once | . | TRBJ1-2
TGCGCCAGCTGGACCGGACAGGGGAGGGAAGAGACCCAGTACTTC | CASWTGQGREETQYF | TRBV5-1 | . | TRBD1 | TRBJ2-5
TGTGCCAGTAGTTGGCAGGGCAATCAGCCCCAGCATTTT | CASSWQGNQPQHF | TRBV19 | . | . | TRBJ1-5
TGTGCCAGCAGCCCGACAGGGACTTTCGCGGATACGCAGTATTTT | CASSPTGTFADTQYF | TRBV7-2 | . | . | TRBJ2-3
TGTGCCAGCAGGACAGGGGGCGGCGGTCTCACCGGGGAGCTGTTTTTT | CASRTGGGGLTGELFF | TRBV2 | . | TRBD1 | TRBJ2-2
TGTGCCAGCAGCTCGGGACTAGCGGGGCCCGGGGCCGGGGAGCTGTTTTTT | CASSSGLAGPGAGELFF | TRBV7-9 | . | TRBD2 | TRBJ2-2